This T cell receptor beta chain is from a study of T cells in Graves' hyperthyroidism and ophthalmopathy. Study overall: Peripheral blood was taken when the disease was first diagnosed, before any treatment began. Findings and caveats of the study: A model of 13 V-J pairs discriminated ophthalmopathy from stable hyperthyroidism.

This clonotype was found many times. Its antigen is currently unknown. Amplification of TCR beta CDR3 regions was performed using RNA transcripts as template. During a first-round RT-PCR of the TCR CDR3, the HTBI primer set was used. Each CDR3 protein gets one entry after TCRdb re-called the multiplex PCR reads with MiXCR. The table has about 270,000 distinct CDR3 sequences, roughly a quarter seen once. This CDR3 has 13 residues. Germline CDR1 MDHEN, CDR2 SYDVKM. Trimming took off 5 bases at V and 5 bases at J, with 12 bases between the two ends. The diagnoses drew upon clinical symptoms, serum thyroxine and TRAb, thyroid ultrasound and orbital computed tomography. Out of roughly 10 ml of fresh peripheral blood came the PBMCs.

The TCR originated in a woman aged 40 to 49 with Graves' ophthalmopathy. V usage is TRBV28 and J usage is TRBJ1-2, with D unclear. The sample taken for sequencing was blood. CDR3 sequence reads: CASSAGASYGYTF. The CDR3 DNA reads as TGTGCCAGCAGTGCCGGCGCCAGTTATGGCTACACCTTC.